These T cell receptor beta chains were read from a single sample in a study of blood T cell repertoires in COVID-19. Profiled with immunoSEQ multiplex PCR; TCRdb holds only in-frame clones, not every one. The repertoire consists of around 160,000 clones, with roughly 80% occurring once and the leading ten covering about 8%. Sequencing was performed on peripheral blood. The receptors come from a human donor with acute or convalescent COVID-19. The donor label of this sample is uncertain. The CDR3 runs from the conserved cysteine through the conserved F or W. Fields, in order: J gene, V gene, D gene, clone size, CDR3 DNA, CDR3 protein. A D gene is named only where the DNA matches it firmly. Clone size appears in some rows only: once, few, many, or a class for an expanded clone.

J gene: TRBJ1-1
V gene: TRBV18
D gene: TRBD1
clone size: once
CDR3 DNA: TGTGCCAGCTCACCAACCTCGACAGGGACCAAGGAGAACACTGAAGCTTTCTTT
CDR3 protein: CASSPTSTGTKENTEAFF

J gene: TRBJ1-2
V gene: TRBV29-1
D gene: NA
clone size: NA
CDR3 DNA: TGCAGCGTTGAAGATGTGAGCGGCTACACCTTC
CDR3 protein: CSVEDVSGYTF

J gene: TRBJ1-2
V gene: TRBV6-2/TRBV6-3
D gene: NA
clone size: NA
CDR3 DNA: TGTGCCAGCAGTTACTCGACTGGGTTTGGCTACACCTTC
CDR3 protein: CASSYSTGFGYTF

J gene: TRBJ1-1
V gene: TRBV27
D gene: NA
clone size: NA
CDR3 DNA: TGTGCCAGCAGCACAGGGTGGGTCACTGAAGCTTTCTTT
CDR3 protein: CASSTGWVTEAFF

J gene: TRBJ1-1
V gene: TRBV27
D gene: NA
clone size: NA
CDR3 DNA: TGTGCCAGCAGTTTATCGAGGAACACTGAAGCTTTCTTT
CDR3 protein: CASSLSRNTEAFF

J gene: TRBJ2-3
V gene: TRBV6-2/TRBV6-3
D gene: TRBD1
clone size: NA
CDR3 DNA: TGTGCCAGCAGCCGCGGACAGGGGAAGGCAGATACGCAGTATTTT
CDR3 protein: CASSRGQGKADTQYF

J gene: TRBJ1-2
V gene: TRBV5-6
D gene: NA
clone size: NA
CDR3 DNA: TGTGCCAGCAGCTCTGACAGGTTTAACTATGGCTACACCTTC
CDR3 protein: CASSSDRFNYGYTF

J gene: TRBJ1-2
V gene: TRBV4-1
D gene: NA
clone size: NA
CDR3 DNA: TGCGCCAGCAGCTTAACCCGGACAGTGGGTGGCTACACCTTC
CDR3 protein: CASSLTRTVGGYTF

J gene: TRBJ1-5
V gene: TRBV7-9
D gene: TRBD1
clone size: NA
CDR3 DNA: TGTGCCAGCAGCGGACAGGGGAATCAGCCCCAGCATTTT
CDR3 protein: CASSGQGNQPQHF

J gene: TRBJ2-5
V gene: TRBV13
D gene: NA
clone size: NA
CDR3 DNA: TGTGCCAGCAGCTTAGGAGACAGACAAGAGACCCAGTACTTC
CDR3 protein: CASSLGDRQETQYF

J gene: TRBJ1-2
V gene: TRBV11-1
D gene: NA
clone size: NA
CDR3 DNA: TGTGCCAGCAGCCTACAGGGCGACTATGGCTACACCTTC
CDR3 protein: CASSLQGDYGYTF

J gene: TRBJ1-2
V gene: TRBV6-5
D gene: NA
clone size: NA
CDR3 DNA: TGTGCCAGCAGTTACTCTCGGACAGCAACAGATGGCTACACCTTC
CDR3 protein: CASSYSRTATDGYTF

J gene: TRBJ2-4
V gene: TRBV19
D gene: TRBD1
clone size: NA
CDR3 DNA: TGTGCCAGTAGCCCCCCGGGACAGGGGGCCAAAAACATTCAGTACTTC
CDR3 protein: CASSPPGQGAKNIQYF

J gene: TRBJ2-2
V gene: TRBV7-2
D gene: NA
clone size: NA
CDR3 DNA: TGTGCCAGCACCGCCCAGCCAGGCACCGGGGAGCTGTTTTTT
CDR3 protein: CASTAQPGTGELFF

J gene: TRBJ2-1
V gene: TRBV18
D gene: TRBD1
clone size: NA
CDR3 DNA: TGTGCCAGCTCACTCCGACAGGGGGCGGATGAGCAGTTCTTC
CDR3 protein: CASSLRQGADEQFF

J gene: TRBJ1-2
V gene: TRBV5-8
D gene: NA
clone size: NA
CDR3 DNA: TGTGCCAGCAGCTTTGACTTGTTTTATGGCTACACCTTC
CDR3 protein: CASSFDLFYGYTF

J gene: TRBJ1-3
V gene: TRBV11-2
D gene: NA
clone size: NA
CDR3 DNA: TGTGCCAGCAGCTCGCAGGACTCTGGAAACACCATATATTTT
CDR3 protein: CASSSQDSGNTIYF

J gene: TRBJ2-7
V gene: TRBV5-4
D gene: TRBD2
clone size: few
CDR3 DNA: TGTGCCAGCAGCCCGACTAGCGGGGAAACCTACGAGCAGTACTTC
CDR3 protein: CASSPTSGETYEQYF

J gene: TRBJ1-1
V gene: TRBV6-5
D gene: NA
clone size: once
CDR3 DNA: TGTGCCAGCAGTTACGGCAGGGAAACTGAAGCTTTCTTT
CDR3 protein: CASSYGRETEAFF

J gene: TRBJ2-2
V gene: TRBV10-3
D gene: NA
clone size: NA
CDR3 DNA: TGTGCCATCAGTGAAGGGGGACCGAACACCGGGGAGCTGTTTTTT
CDR3 protein: CAISEGGPNTGELFF

J gene: TRBJ2-2
V gene: TRBV2
D gene: NA
clone size: NA
CDR3 DNA: TGTGCCAGCAGTGCCTCCGAGTCCGGGGAGCTGTTTTTT
CDR3 protein: CASSASESGELFF

J gene: TRBJ1-5
V gene: TRBV4-1
D gene: NA
clone size: once
CDR3 DNA: TGCGCCAGCAGCCAAAGATTCGGGCGGGGGGTTCCCCAGCATTTT
CDR3 protein: CASSQRFGRGVPQHF

J gene: TRBJ1-2
V gene: TRBV9
D gene: TRBD1
clone size: NA
CDR3 DNA: TGTGCCAGCAGCCACCGACAGGGGGGAAACTATGGCTACACCTTC
CDR3 protein: CASSHRQGGNYGYTF

J gene: TRBJ2-5
V gene: TRBV6-2/TRBV6-3
D gene: TRBD2
clone size: NA
CDR3 DNA: TGTGCCAGCAGTTACTCGGGGCGGGGGACCAACCAAGAGACCCAGTACTTC
CDR3 protein: CASSYSGRGTNQETQYF

J gene: TRBJ1-3
V gene: TRBV30
D gene: NA
clone size: NA
CDR3 DNA: TGTGCCTGGAACGAGGCGGGAAACACCATATATTTT
CDR3 protein: CAWNEAGNTIYF

J gene: TRBJ2-7
V gene: TRBV7-2
D gene: NA
clone size: NA
CDR3 DNA: TGTGCCAGCAGCTCCGACAGTTCCTACGAGCAGTACTTC
CDR3 protein: CASSSDSSYEQYF

J gene: TRBJ2-1
V gene: TRBV24-1
D gene: TRBD2
clone size: NA
CDR3 DNA: TGTGCCACCAGTGAGCCCGCGGGGGGGCGGAATGAGCAGTTCTTC
CDR3 protein: CATSEPAGGRNEQFF

J gene: TRBJ1-4
V gene: TRBV30
D gene: NA
clone size: NA
CDR3 DNA: TGTGCCTGGAGTCGCCCCCGACAGGCCAAAGGTGAAAAACTGTTTTTT
CDR3 protein: CAWSRPRQAKGEKLFF

J gene: TRBJ1-1
V gene: TRBV5-6
D gene: NA
clone size: NA
CDR3 DNA: TGTGCCAGCAGCTTTTCCAATTCAGGCAACACTGAAGCTTTCTTT
CDR3 protein: CASSFSNSGNTEAFF

J gene: TRBJ1-1
V gene: TRBV4-1
D gene: NA
clone size: few
CDR3 DNA: TGCGCCAGCAGCCAAGCCCCCCCGGCAGGGAAACTCGCTGAAGCTTTCTTT
CDR3 protein: CASSQAPPAGKLAEAFF

J gene: TRBJ2-5
V gene: TRBV9
D gene: NA
clone size: NA
CDR3 DNA: TGTGCCACCTCCAGGGGCTTTCAAGAGACCCAGTACTTC
CDR3 protein: CATSRGFQETQYF

J gene: TRBJ2-5
V gene: TRBV24-1
D gene: NA
clone size: NA
CDR3 DNA: TGTGCCACCAGTGATTTCAGAAGCGTCCAAGAGACCCAGTACTTC
CDR3 protein: CATSDFRSVQETQYF

J gene: TRBJ2-5
V gene: TRBV6-5
D gene: NA
clone size: once
CDR3 DNA: TGTGCCAGTGAAGGGGGGGGAGGAGAGACCCAGTACTTC
CDR3 protein: CASEGGGGETQYF

J gene: TRBJ1-4
V gene: TRBV4-2
D gene: TRBD1
clone size: NA
CDR3 DNA: TGTGCCAGCAGCCAAGATTCGGGACAGGGTGAAAAACTGTTTTTT
CDR3 protein: CASSQDSGQGEKLFF

J gene: TRBJ1-1
V gene: TRBV2
D gene: NA
clone size: NA
CDR3 DNA: TGTGCCAGCAGTGCGCGCACTGAAGCTTTCTTT
CDR3 protein: CASSARTEAFF

J gene: TRBJ2-7
V gene: TRBV5-4
D gene: NA
clone size: NA
CDR3 DNA: TGTGCCAGCAGCTTGTCCGGGGGATCCTACGAGCAGTACTTC
CDR3 protein: CASSLSGGSYEQYF

J gene: TRBJ1-1
V gene: TRBV7-9
D gene: NA
clone size: NA
CDR3 DNA: TGTGCCAGCAGCTTATTCCGGTCGGACACTGAAGCTTTCTTT
CDR3 protein: CASSLFRSDTEAFF

J gene: TRBJ1-6
V gene: TRBV27
D gene: NA
clone size: NA
CDR3 DNA: TGTGCCAGCAGTTTCTATGGGGACAAGGATTCACCCCTCCACTTT
CDR3 protein: CASSFYGDKDSPLHF

J gene: TRBJ2-1
V gene: TRBV6-2/TRBV6-3
D gene: NA
clone size: NA
CDR3 DNA: TGTGCCAGCAGTTCCCTCTCCCGGGACTTCCTCCCTAATGAGCAGTTCTTC
CDR3 protein: CASSSLSRDFLPNEQFF

J gene: TRBJ2-2
V gene: TRBV5-8
D gene: NA
clone size: NA
CDR3 DNA: TGTGCCAGCAGCTTGGCGGGAGCCCCCGGGGAGCTGTTTTTT
CDR3 protein: CASSLAGAPGELFF

J gene: TRBJ2-1
V gene: TRBV19
D gene: TRBD1
clone size: NA
CDR3 DNA: TGTGCCAGTAGTTTCGGACAGGGCTCCTACAATGAGCAGTTCTTC
CDR3 protein: CASSFGQGSYNEQFF

J gene: TRBJ1-5
V gene: TRBV4-1
D gene: TRBD1
clone size: NA
CDR3 DNA: TGCGCCAGCAGCCCGGGACAGGGGTTCCAGCCCCAGCATTTT
CDR3 protein: CASSPGQGFQPQHF

J gene: TRBJ2-1
V gene: TRBV4-1
D gene: NA
clone size: NA
CDR3 DNA: TGCGCCAGCAGCCAACAGACTAGATGGAATGAGCAGTTCTTC
CDR3 protein: CASSQQTRWNEQFF

J gene: TRBJ2-2
V gene: TRBV7-9
D gene: NA
clone size: NA
CDR3 DNA: TGTGCCAGCAGCTTGAGTGGCGGGGAGCTGTTTTTT
CDR3 protein: CASSLSGGELFF

J gene: TRBJ1-3
V gene: TRBV7-8
D gene: NA
clone size: NA
CDR3 DNA: TGTGCCAGCAGCCAGGGCCGGGGGGGAAACACCATATATTTT
CDR3 protein: CASSQGRGGNTIYF

J gene: TRBJ1-2
V gene: TRBV27
D gene: NA
clone size: NA
CDR3 DNA: TGTGCCAGCAGTTTTGCGGGGTTAGATGGCTACACCTTC
CDR3 protein: CASSFAGLDGYTF

J gene: TRBJ1-2
V gene: TRBV10-3
D gene: TRBD1
clone size: few
CDR3 DNA: TGTGCCATCAGTGTACAGGGGGCAGAAGGCTACACCTTC
CDR3 protein: CAISVQGAEGYTF

J gene: TRBJ1-2
V gene: TRBV28
D gene: NA
clone size: NA
CDR3 DNA: TGTGCCAGCAGTTTACGACCGGGGGTAGGCTACACCTTC
CDR3 protein: CASSLRPGVGYTF

J gene: TRBJ2-1
V gene: TRBV24-1
D gene: TRBD2
clone size: NA
CDR3 DNA: TGTGCCACCAGTGGCTTCACCCCCGGGACTAGCTCCTACAATGAGCAGTTCTTC
CDR3 protein: CATSGFTPGTSSYNEQFF

J gene: TRBJ1-4
V gene: TRBV6-1
D gene: TRBD1
clone size: once
CDR3 DNA: TGTGCCAGCAGTGAGGGGACAGGGCCTGAAAAACTGTTTTTT
CDR3 protein: CASSEGTGPEKLFF

J gene: TRBJ2-7
V gene: TRBV10-3
D gene: TRBD1
clone size: NA
CDR3 DNA: TGTGCCATCAGTGTCCGACAGGGAAACGAGCAGTACTTC
CDR3 protein: CAISVRQGNEQYF

J gene: TRBJ2-3
V gene: TRBV30
D gene: TRBD2
clone size: NA
CDR3 DNA: TGTGCCTGGAGTTTCGGGGGGGAGAAAGATACGCAGTATTTT
CDR3 protein: CAWSFGGEKDTQYF

J gene: TRBJ2-1
V gene: TRBV20-1
D gene: TRBD2
clone size: NA
CDR3 DNA: TGCAGTGCTAGTCGACTAGCGGTGTCCTACAATGAGCAGTTCTTC
CDR3 protein: CSASRLAVSYNEQFF

J gene: TRBJ1-2
V gene: TRBV6-5
D gene: NA
clone size: few
CDR3 DNA: TGTGCCAGCAGTTACGACAGGCTCAACTATGGCTACACCTTC
CDR3 protein: CASSYDRLNYGYTF

J gene: TRBJ2-1
V gene: TRBV27
D gene: NA
clone size: NA
CDR3 DNA: TGTGCCAGCAGTTTAAAGGGGCACTACAATGAGCAGTTCTTC
CDR3 protein: CASSLKGHYNEQFF

J gene: TRBJ2-1
V gene: TRBV5-4
D gene: TRBD2
clone size: NA
CDR3 DNA: TGTGCCAGCAGCTTTGGACTAGCGGGGTTTAGCTCCTACAATGAGCAGTTCTTC
CDR3 protein: CASSFGLAGFSSYNEQFF

J gene: TRBJ2-5
V gene: TRBV10-3
D gene: TRBD1
clone size: NA
CDR3 DNA: TGTGCCATCAAGGGACAGGGGGAAGAGACCCAGTACTTC
CDR3 protein: CAIKGQGEETQYF

J gene: TRBJ2-5
V gene: TRBV4-1
D gene: TRBD2
clone size: NA
CDR3 DNA: TGCGCCAGCAGCCGGTCCCCTAGCGGGGGGGCCGCGGAGACCCAGTACTTC
CDR3 protein: CASSRSPSGGAAETQYF

J gene: TRBJ2-1
V gene: TRBV6-1
D gene: NA
clone size: NA
CDR3 DNA: TGTGCCAGCAGTGAGATGGGGGGGGCGAATGAGCAGTTCTTC
CDR3 protein: CASSEMGGANEQFF

J gene: TRBJ1-4
V gene: TRBV19
D gene: NA
clone size: NA
CDR3 DNA: TGTGCCAGTAGTATAGTACAGTCAAATGAAAAACTGTTTTTT
CDR3 protein: CASSIVQSNEKLFF